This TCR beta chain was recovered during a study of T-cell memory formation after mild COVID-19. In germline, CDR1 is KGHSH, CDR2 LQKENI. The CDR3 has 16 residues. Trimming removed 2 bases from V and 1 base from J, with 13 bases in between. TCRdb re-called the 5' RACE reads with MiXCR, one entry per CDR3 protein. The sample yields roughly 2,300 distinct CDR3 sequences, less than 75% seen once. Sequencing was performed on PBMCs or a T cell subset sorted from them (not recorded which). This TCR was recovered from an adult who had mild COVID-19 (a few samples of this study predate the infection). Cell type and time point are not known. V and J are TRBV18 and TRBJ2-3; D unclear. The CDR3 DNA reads TGTGCCAGCTCACCAGGCCGCCTATCCGGCACAGATACGCAGTATTTT. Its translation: CASSPGRLSGTDTQYF. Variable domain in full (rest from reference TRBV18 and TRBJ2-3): NAGVMQNPRHLVRRRGQEARLRCSPMKGHSHVYWYRQLPEEGLKFMVYLQKENIIDESGMPKERFSAEFPKEGPSILRIQQVVRGDSAAYFCASSPGRLSGTDTQYFGPGTRLTVL.